This entry features one TCR beta chain sequence. Other DNA sequences in this specimen translate into the identical CDR3. This record belongs to a study of blood T cell repertoires in COVID-19. How the authors handled the data: By means of reference gene primer amplification, nucleated cell counts were estimated. Sequencing was performed with immunoSEQ multiplex PCR; in TCRdb, only in-frame clones are kept and a portion is missing. V, J and clone size derive from that table, while D and trimming were established from the DNA sequence. The sample consists of a few hundred thousand clones, around nine tenths of them appearing once. Participants were aged 18 to 89 years, lived in 20 to 25 US areas, and enrolled virtually. Self-reported history from a screening survey and questionnaire set each donor's cohort. The J segment lost 3 bases and the V segment lost 3 bases, leaving 3 bases of the junction unmatched. The length of the CDR3 is 15 residues. Germline V CDR1 and CDR2: MNHNS, SASEGT.

This TCR came from a woman in her fifties or sixties who had been exposed to COVID-19. The V and J genes are TRBV6-1 and TRBJ1-5; 9 bases map to TRBD1. The specimen sequenced was PBMCs or T cells enriched from blood (not recorded which). CDR3 coding DNA: TGTGCCAGCAGTGAGGGACAGGGCCCCAATCAGCCCCAGCATTTT. Residues: CASSEGQGPNQPQHF.